The present T cell receptor (beta chain) was sequenced within a study of T cell responses to AZD1222 COVID-19 vaccine. General observations from the study: Repertoires were obtained only post-peak T cell response. Mostly white British, mostly female donors; authors suggested clonal diversity may be underestimated.

Turning to this clone: The antigen remains undetermined.

The repertoire was sequenced with immunoSEQ multiplex PCR; TCRdb's copy has only in-frame clones and lacks some. The table lists about 150,000 clones, about 91% of them singletons, with 2% to 2.5% in the top ten. This receptor was taken from an adult in good health. The sequenced sample was peripheral blood, obtained on day 0 of AZD1222 vaccination.

The CDR3 bases are TGTGCCAGCAGTTTATCAGGGGTTGAGCAGTTCTTC. Amino acids: CASSLSGVEQFF. V usage is TRBV27 and J usage is TRBJ2-1, with D possibly matching TRBD1 (5 bases). The CDR3 sequence is 12 residues long. Per the germline V gene, CDR1 is MNHEY and CDR2 is SMNVEV (reference sequence). The V gene lost 0 bases and the J gene lost 9 bases, with 6 bases spanning the gap.